Presented here are 18 T cell receptor beta chains from one specimen sequenced in a study of early T cells in non-severe SARS-CoV-2 infection. TCRdb re-called the 5' RACE reads through MiXCR, storing one row per CDR3 protein. The repertoire holds about 100,000 distinct CDR3 sequences, with under 15% as singletons. The source material was whole blood. All receptors derive from an adult who was a healthcare worker with PCR-confirmed SARS-CoV-2 infection or an uninfected control (not recorded which).

The genes are TRBV7-2 and TRBJ1-6, with TRBD1 matching 8 bases. Germline-derived CDR1 and CDR2 are SGHTA and FQGNSA. V lost 2 bases, J lost 10 bases, and 7 bases stayed unmatched. The CDR3 contains 15 residues. In DNA form, the CDR3 reads TGTGCCAGCAGCTTAATGAGCAGGGGGCAATCACCCCTCCACTTT. Encoded protein: CASSLMSRGQSPLHF. The whole variable domain, filled in from reference TRBV7-2 and TRBJ1-6, reads GAGVSQSPSNKVTEKGKDVELRCDPISGHTALYWYRQSLGQGLEFLIYFQGNSAPDKSGLPSDRFSAERTGGSVSTLTIQRTQQEDSAVYLCASSLMSRGQSPLHFGNGTRLTVT.

Ten or more counts support this clonotype. The gene calls are TRBV7-8 and TRBJ2-3; 7 bases map to TRBD2. This CDR3 has 16 residues. V lost 1 base, J lost 0 bases, and 4 bases stayed unmatched. CDR1 SGHVS and CDR2 FQNEAQ come from the germline V gene. The CDR3: CASSLGAGESTDTQYF. CDR3 bases: TGTGCCAGCAGCTTAGGGGCGGGAGAGAGCACAGATACGCAGTATTTT.

This clonotype has more than one count but fewer than ten. The V and J genes are TRBV6-2 or TRBV6-3 and TRBJ2-3; TRBD1 matches 12 bases. Germline CDR1 reads MNHEY; CDR2 reads SVGEGT. The V gene end was trimmed by 5 bases and the J gene end by 4 bases; junction bases not matched to a gene: 4. The CDR3 loop spans 15 amino acids. CDR3 protein: CASSRDRGRADTQYF. CDR3 sequence (DNA): TGTGCCAGCAGTCGGGACAGGGGGCGTGCAGATACGCAGTATTTT.

This clonotype is labeled as medium-sized. The gene calls are TRBV28 and TRBJ2-4; 8 bases are a match to TRBD1. V gave up 2 bases and J gave up 8 bases; unmatched junction bases: 17. Germline values: CDR1 MDHEN, CDR2 SYDVKM. The CDR3 is made up of 18 amino acids. The CDR3 DNA sequence: TGTGCCAGCAGTTTACCCCCGTCATCGGACAGGGTGGGATACATTCAGTACTTC. Translating gives CASSLPPSSDRVGYIQYF.

This clonotype was recorded at least ten times. The rearrangement uses TRBV7-6 and TRBJ2-5, with 12 bases lining up with TRBD2. Trimming at V came to 1 base and at J to 7 bases, leaving 10 bases not matched to a gene. The CDR3 length is 17 residues. Germline loops: CDR1 SGHVS, CDR2 FNYEAQ. The CDR3 DNA follows: TGTGCCAGCAGCTTAGGCTCTAGCGGGGGGGTTTATCGGACCCAGTACTTC. Translating gives CASSLGSSGGVYRTQYF. Supplemented by reference TRBV7-6 and TRBJ2-5, the full variable domain reads GAGVSQSPRYKVTKRGQDVALRCDPISGHVSLYWYRQALGQGPEFLTYFNYEAQQDKSGLPNDRFSAERPEGSISTLTIQRTEQRDSAMYRCASSLGSSGGVYRTQYFGPGTRLLVL.

There are a few counts of this clonotype. The CDR3 reads CASSSPNIWDMNAFF. The DNA for the CDR3 is TGTGCCAGCAGCTCACCGAATATTTGGGACATGAACGCTTTCTTT. The chain employs TRBV7-2 and TRBJ1-1; TRBD1 might be the D (6 bases). V was clipped by 4 bases and J by 11 bases, with 23 bases between them. CDR3 size: 15 residues. Looked up from germline, CDR1 is SGHTA and CDR2 is FQGNSA.

The chain links TRBV7-6 to TRBJ2-7; D tentatively fits TRBD1 or TRBD2 (5 bases each). The CDR3 covers 16 residues. The V gene lost 0 bases and the J gene lost 3 bases, with 15 bases spanning the gap. The germline CDR1 and CDR2 sequences are SGHVS and FNYEAQ. The CDR3 bases are TGTGCCAGCAGCTTAGCGACGGGACCTGCCAACTACGAGCAGTACTTC. The encoded protein is CASSLATGPANYEQYF.

This clonotype has just a few counts. The rearrangement uses TRBV10-2 and TRBJ2-1; D unclear. Germline V lookup: CDR1 WSHSY, CDR2 SAAADI. The CDR3 consists of 10 residues. The germline V and J ends were trimmed by 6 bases and 10 bases, with 7 bases remaining between them. The CDR3 DNA is TGCGCCAGCAGGAATCAGGAGCAGTTCTTC. As protein: CASRNQEQFF.

There are many counts of this clonotype. This chain links TRBV7-8 with TRBJ1-2; no clear D gene. V shed 2 bases and J shed 3 bases, with 13 bases lying between them. Germline CDR1 and CDR2: SGHVS and FQNEAQ. The CDR3 contains 15 residues. The CDR3 protein is CASSLSSRGDYGYTF. The CDR3, as DNA: TGTGCCAGCAGCTTATCCTCTCGCGGGGACTATGGCTACACCTTC.

CDR3 nucleotides: TGTGCCAGCAGCCCCCCAGGGGTGCAGACCCAGTACTTC. This sequence encodes CASSPPGVQTQYF. V usage is TRBV5-6 and J usage is TRBJ2-5, with D perhaps matching TRBD1 (6 bases). Trimming removed 4 bases from V and 6 bases from J, with 13 bases in between. The CDR3 is 13 amino acids. CDR1 and CDR2 from the germline V gene are SGHDT and YYEEEE.

J is TRBJ1-1 and V is TRBV7-6, with D perhaps TRBD1 (6 bases). Germline CDR1 SGHVS, CDR2 FNYEAQ. Trimming took off 0 bases at V and 4 bases at J, with 21 bases between the two ends. The CDR3 loop spans 18 amino acids. The CDR3 spells CASSLATVAGGTITEAFF. The CDR3 DNA sequence: TGTGCCAGCAGCTTAGCGACGGTCGCTGGGGGCACAATCACTGAAGCTTTCTTT. Full variable domain (missing parts from reference TRBV7-6 and TRBJ1-1): GAGVSQSPRYKVTKRGQDVALRCDPISGHVSLYWYRQALGQGPEFLTYFNYEAQQDKSGLPNDRFSAERPEGSISTLTIQRTEQRDSAMYRCASSLATVAGGTITEAFFGQGTRLTVV.

The J gene is TRBJ1-1, the V gene TRBV20-1, with TRBD1 as a possible D gene (5 bases). The V gene's germline CDR1 is DFQATT and CDR2 SNEGSKA (reference sequence). The CDR3 has 11 amino acids. V shed 2 bases and J shed 6 bases, with 7 bases lying between them. CDR3 in DNA: TGCAGTGCTAGATGGGACGCTGAAGCTTTCTTT. Translated: CSARWDAEAFF.

This clonotype was seen repeatedly, ten times or more. The chain recombines TRBV29-1 with TRBJ1-2; a possible D gene is TRBD1 (6 bases). This CDR3 contains 14 residues. Trimming pared 0 bases from V and 2 bases from J, leaving 10 bases between. CDR1 and CDR2 from the germline V gene are SQVTM and ANQGSEA. The CDR3 bases are TGCAGCGTTGAAGATCGCCAGGGGAACTATGGCTACACCTTC. This gives the protein CSVEDRQGNYGYTF. Full variable domain (remainder filled in from reference TRBV29-1 and TRBJ1-2): SAVISQKPSRDICQRGTSLTIQCQVDSQVTMMFWYRQQPGQSLTLIATANQGSEATYESGFVIDKFPISRPNLTFSTLTVSNMSPEDSSIYLCSVEDRQGNYGYTFGSGTRLTVV.

This clonotype was counted at least ten times. The chain carries TRBV29-1 and TRBJ1-1; TRBD1 agrees at 8 bases. With 5 bases clipped from V and 8 bases from J, the junction kept 4 bases outside the gene matches. The CDR3 has 11 residues. CDR1 and CDR2 from the germline V gene are SQVTM and ANQGSEA. The CDR3 bases are TGCAGCGTTTACCGGGACAGGGAAGCTTTCTTT. Its translation is CSVYRDREAFF.

In DNA, the CDR3 is TGTGCCAGCAGCGGAAGCGGGGGGCCCCCGAGTGAGCAGTTCTTC. Protein product: CASSGSGGPPSEQFF. J is TRBJ2-1 and V is TRBV2, with 9 bases lining up with TRBD2. CDR1 and CDR2 from the germline V gene are SNHLY and FYNNEI. Trimming took 6 bases from V and 9 from J; bases not matched to a gene: 12. This CDR3 is built from 15 residues.

The chain joins TRBV6-2 or TRBV6-3 to TRBJ1-5, with TRBD1 matching over 8 bases. Per the germline V gene, CDR1 is MNHEY and CDR2 is SVGEGT. The trim removed 8 bases at V and 3 bases at J, leaving 3 bases unmatched. The CDR3 has 13 amino acids. The CDR3 reads CASSQGANQPQHF. Written as DNA, the CDR3 is TGTGCCAGCTCGCAGGGGGCCAATCAGCCCCAGCATTTT.

This chain uses TRBV20-1 with TRBJ2-1, with 12 bases matching TRBD2. The junction had 11 bases not matched to a gene; V was cut back by 0 bases and J by 8 bases. The V gene's germline CDR1 is DFQATT and CDR2 SNEGSKA (reference sequence). The CDR3 is 17 residues long. The CDR3 DNA is TGCAGTGCTAGAGATCACAGAACTAGCGGGGGGCACGATGAGCAGTTCTTC. This sequence encodes CSARDHRTSGGHDEQFF.

This clonotype was found many times. The gene calls are TRBV28 and TRBJ2-1; 9 bases fit TRBD2. The ends lost 5 bases at V and 5 bases at J; junction bases unmatched: 4. CDR1 is MDHEN and CDR2 is SYDVKM in the germline V gene. The CDR3 length is 14 residues. The CDR3, as DNA: TGTGCCAGCAGTCGCGGGGGGGCGGACAATGAGCAGTTCTTC. Its protein product is CASSRGGADNEQFF.